Following are 8 T cell receptor beta chains from one sample sequenced in a study of cytomegalovirus exposure and HLA in healthy donors. The PCR contained 60 Vbeta and 13 Jbeta primers. Assay used: immunoSEQ multiplex PCR; TCRdb lists only in-frame clones, some missing. Here the sample spans 150,000 to 200,000 clones, 75% to 90% being singletons. Sequenced material: PBMCs. All receptors come from a girl aged 10 to 17 in good health and CMV-seropositive.

Only one count was recorded for this clone. CDR3 amino acids: CASSGLGQGTIYTF. The DNA for the CDR3 is TGTGCCAGCAGTGGCTTGGGACAGGGTACCATCTACACCTTC. This sequence joins TRBV25-1 and TRBJ1-2, with 9 bases that match TRBD1. CDR3 size: 14 residues. Trimming removed 4 bases from V and 10 bases from J; junction bases left unmatched: 10. Germline V gene data show CDR1 as MGHDK and CDR2 as SYGVNS.

The chain combines TRBV19 with TRBJ1-1; TRBD1 matches at 7 bases. The V gene end was trimmed by 6 bases and the J gene end by 14 bases; junction bases not matched to a gene: 12. This CDR3 contains 12 residues. Germline V gives CDR1 LNHDA, CDR2 SQIVND (reference sequence). The CDR3 region is CASREGAREEFF. Written as DNA, the CDR3 is TGTGCCAGTAGAGAGGGGGCCAGGGAGGAGTTCTTT.

The chain has TRBV2 and TRBJ2-1, with TRBD2 identical over 15 bases. V lost 6 bases and J lost 6; bases outside the gene matches: 12. Germline CDR1 is SNHLY and CDR2 is FYNNEI. The CDR3 extends over 18 amino acids. In nucleotides, the CDR3 is TGTGCCAGCAGGGAGCGCGTAAGGACTAGCGGGAGGGCCAATGAGCAGTTCTTC. Residues: CASRERVRTSGRANEQFF.

This clone has just one count. The chain carries TRBV25-1 and TRBJ2-5; 7 bases align to TRBD2. This CDR3 comprises 13 residues. Germline V lookup: CDR1 MGHDK, CDR2 SYGVNS. V lost 9 bases, J lost 10 bases, and 14 bases stayed unmatched. DNA of the CDR3: TGTGCCAGGAGACTAGCCCGAAGGGTTGGCCAGTACTTC. The encoded protein is CARRLARRVGQYF.

This clone was seen just once. The V gene is TRBV10-3, the J gene TRBJ2-2; the match to TRBD2 covers 8 bases. The V gene end was trimmed by 8 bases and the J gene end by 6 bases; junction bases not matched to a gene: 11. Germline values: CDR1 ENHRY, CDR2 SYGVKD. The CDR3 contains 15 residues. For the CDR3, the DNA is TGTGCCATCCGGGGGGCGGGAGGTGAGCCCGGGGAGCTGTTTTTT. Translated, it gives CAIRGAGGEPGELFF.

The chain employs TRBV4-2 and TRBJ1-1, with 9 bases fitting TRBD1. CDR1 is LGHNA and CDR2 is YNFKEQ in the germline V gene. Unmatched junction bases numbered 9, after V lost 4 bases and J lost 0 bases. This CDR3 contains 17 residues. The CDR3 nucleotides are TGTGCCAGCAGCCGGACCCGACAGGGGGGAATGAACACTGAAGCTTTCTTT. It specifies CASSRTRQGGMNTEAFF.

The chain combines TRBV2 with TRBJ2-7; 9 nucleotides match TRBD2. The CDR3 is 15 amino acids. After removal of 6 bases from V and 3 bases from J, the junction contained 9 bases not matched to a gene. Germline lookup yields CDR1 SNHLY and CDR2 FYNNEI. CDR3 DNA sequence: TGTGCCAGCAGACAAAGCGGGACTAGCCGCTACGAGCAGTACTTC. Amino acids: CASRQSGTSRYEQYF.

This chain uses TRBV27 with TRBJ2-1; D uncertain. This CDR3 spans 15 amino acids. The germline V gene has CDR1 MNHEY and CDR2 SMNVEV (reference sequence). The V gene lost 2 bases and the J gene lost 2 bases, with 10 bases spanning the gap. CDR3 bases: TGTGCCAGCAGTTTAGAGGTTAACACCTACAATGAGCAGTTCTTC. Amino acid sequence: CASSLEVNTYNEQFF.